The present entry profiles one TCR beta chain with its context. Its antigen has not been determined. Per-base quality was not reported, and no clone a single base away is much larger than it. Peripheral blood CD8+ and CD4+ T cells from healthy donors, Susac syndrome patients and multiple sclerosis patients were profiled using high-throughput TCR beta sequencing. Treatment-naive patients with stable or active relapsing-remitting disease fulfilling revised McDonald criteria were used as multiple sclerosis controls. Bulk CD8+ and CD4+ T cells were purified by magnetic negative isolation, whereas CD8+ TEMRA cells were enriched by FACS. Blood was collected in EDTA tubes and processed within 24 hours, with PBMCs isolated through density gradient centrifugation. PBMCs intended for TCR sequencing were frozen in liquid nitrogen and were later thawed in a 37 degrees C water bath. Purity of sorted or isolated CD4+, CD8+ and CD8+ TEMRA cells was at least 90%.

RNA was extracted using the RNeasy kit, and roughly 0.5 to 1 microgram was reverse transcribed with random hexamers. The immunoSEQ multiplex PCR assay, covering 54 Vbeta and 13 Jbeta segments, was used to amplify TCR beta CDR3 regions. Bias from PCR amplification was corrected by using a synthetic template baseline for primer optimization and for computational correction. The original pipeline was this. Reads were assigned to V, D and J genes according to IMGT and analyzed in immunoSEQ Analyzer, with only productive sequences retained. Clonality was computed as one minus Shannon entropy normalized by log2 of the number of productive unique sequences. For each patient and control, public and private clones were evaluated within the 100 most prevalent clones. A clone was defined as Susac-specific if it was absent from the healthy and MS cohorts, from about a thousand published viral clones and from other ImmuneACCESS disease sequences. TCRdb's own reprocessing of the public reads used fastp at Q25 and MiXCR and kept productive beta chains. Entries that share a CDR3 protein sequence are merged under the most common genes and DNA. These V and J calls derive from TCRdb rather than the authors' analysis. This sample is represented by 200,000 to 250,000 distinct CDR3 sequences; 95% of them were singletons. The ten largest clones represent 0.095% of the sample.

The sample originates from a study of CD8 T cells in Susac syndrome (dated 2019 in TCRdb). For the wider study: Whether CD8+ T cell activation and differentiation in Susac syndrome was antigen driven was tested using repertoire sequencing. General findings and caveats noted by the study authors: The study acknowledged that relatively few individuals were included in the TCR sequencing and HLA analysis.

CDR1 and CDR2 are read off the germline V gene as SQVTM and ANQGSEA. The CDR3 runs 11 amino acids, cysteine and phenylalanine included. Only the CDR3 DNA stays, 33 bases, in frame from base 1. The junction carries 6 bases between V and J, which are trimmed by 7 bases and 0 bases respectively. The source of this sequence is a human donor with multiple sclerosis. Material: CD4+ T cells from PBMCs. The chain is assembled from TRBV29-1 and TRBJ1-1; the D region possibly corresponds to TRBD1 (6 bases align). The CDR3: CSGTVNTEAFF. The nucleotide sequence reads as follows: TGCAGCGGGACAGTGAACACTGAAGCTTTCTTT.